Listed below are T cell receptor beta chains from one sample, sequenced in a study of immune cell composition in non-small cell lung cancer. Data came from immunoSEQ multiplex PCR; TCRdb stores just in-frame clones and leaves some out. This table holds some 13,000 clones, 73% found once. The sequencing sample was made of lung tumor tissue. These receptors came from a human donor with non-small cell lung cancer. CDR3s include the opening cysteine and the closing phenylalanine or tryptophan. D genes are given only for firm matches. Clone sizes are given selectively: once, few, many, or a class where the clone is expanded.

V	size	D	J	DNA	CDR3
TRBV10-3	NA	TRBD2	TRBJ2-7	TGTGCCATCAGTGAGTCCCGGGAGGGCCTTGAGCAGTACTTC	CAISESREGLEQYF
TRBV7-6	once	NA	TRBJ2-6	TGTGCCAGCAGCCCCTCCGTGTTAACTGGGGCCAACGTCCTGACTTTC	CASSPSVLTGANVLTF
TRBV18	NA	NA	TRBJ2-2	TGTGCCAGCTCACCTCTTAGGGAGTCCGGGGAGCTGTTTTTT	CASSPLRESGELFF
TRBV4-1	NA	TRBD2	TRBJ2-5	TGCGCCAGCAGCCCCAACCCGACTAGCGGGAGCCGGGAGACCCAGTACTTC	CASSPNPTSGSRETQYF
TRBV7-9	NA	TRBD2	TRBJ2-7	TGTGCCAGCAGCTTGTGGGTACTAGCGGGGAACGAGCAGTACTTC	CASSLWVLAGNEQYF
TRBV7-3	NA	NA	TRBJ2-1	TGTGCCAGCAACCCGGGGGTCCCCAACGAGGGAAATGAGCAGTTCTTC	CASNPGVPNEGNEQFF
TRBV7-2	NA	TRBD1	TRBJ2-1	TGTGCCAGCAGCCGCCGGACAGGGGGTAACTACAATGAGCAGTTCTTC	CASSRRTGGNYNEQFF
TRBV6-5	once	NA	TRBJ1-2	TGTGCCAGCAGTTACTCCAAGAGCTACTATGGCTACACCTTC	CASSYSKSYYGYTF
TRBV9	once	TRBD2	TRBJ2-1	TGTGCCAGCAGCTCCGGACGGCTCTCGAGAGGACTAGGCAATGAGCAGTTCTTC	CASSSGRLSRGLGNEQFF
TRBV5-1	few	NA	TRBJ1-6	TGCGCCAGCAGCTCGGGGACTAATAGGGGGTATAATTCACCCCTCCACTTT	CASSSGTNRGYNSPLHF
TRBV5-6	NA	NA	TRBJ1-3	TGTGCCAGCAGCTTGAGGGGGACAACTGGAAACACCATATATTTT	CASSLRGTTGNTIYF
TRBV6-1	NA	NA	TRBJ2-2	TGTGCCAGCAGTGATTGGGGCAGACACACCGGGGAGCTGTTTTTT	CASSDWGRHTGELFF
TRBV5-1	NA	NA	TRBJ2-7	TGCGCCAGCCAGGGGGGACACGAGCAGTACTTC	CASQGGHEQYF
TRBV20-1	once	NA	TRBJ2-5	TGCAGTGCTACAGGGTTGGAGACCCAGTACTTC	CSATGLETQYF
TRBV19	few	NA	TRBJ2-1	TGTGCCAGTAGTATTGCACTATCCAATGAGCAGTTCTTC	CASSIALSNEQFF
TRBV4-3	few	NA	TRBJ2-3	TGCGCCAGCAGCCAAGATTGGGTCTCCGGGACTAGCACAGATACGCAGTATTTT	CASSQDWVSGTSTDTQYF
TRBV27	NA	NA	TRBJ2-5	TGTGCCAGCAGTTCCCTCCGGGTCTCTCAAGAGACCCAGTACTTC	CASSSLRVSQETQYF
TRBV7-2	NA	NA	TRBJ2-1	TGTGCCAGCAGCTCTGACTCTAGCTCCTACAATGAGCAGTTCTTC	CASSSDSSSYNEQFF
TRBV15	NA	TRBD2	TRBJ2-7	TGTGCCACCAGCACCCGGACTAGCGGGAGGTACGAGCAGTACTTC	CATSTRTSGRYEQYF
TRBV5-1	large	TRBD2	TRBJ2-1	TGCGCCAGCACTGGACTAGCGGGACGGGAGCAGTTCTTC	CASTGLAGREQFF
TRBV7-2	NA	NA	TRBJ2-3	TGTGCCAGCAGCCCGCCACCTCGGTCGGATACGCAGTATTTT	CASSPPPRSDTQYF